This entry is about one T cell receptor beta chain. With 5 bases removed from V and 5 bases from J, the gap between germline ends came to 24 bases. The germline V gene encodes CDR1 MDHEN and CDR2 SYDVKM. This CDR3 has 17 residues. The data derive from a study of blood T cell repertoires in COVID-19. The authors' processing: The assay estimated nucleated cells by amplifying reference gene primers. Using immunoSEQ multiplex PCR, the repertoire was profiled, and TCRdb retains in-frame clones only, with some absent. V, J and clone size are those of that table, while D and trimming were read from the DNA. The sample contains approximately 100,000 clones, roughly 91% of which appear only once.

The source is a human donor in a cohort sampled during active COVID-19. The sample taken for sequencing was peripheral blood. This chain joins TRBV28 and TRBJ1-1; a weak D match, TRBD1 (5 bases). CDR3 sequence (DNA): TGTGCCAGCAGTCTGGGGGGGAGTGAAGGGTTGAGAACTGAAGCTTTCTTT. Its translation is CASSLGGSEGLRTEAFF.